The present T cell receptor (beta chain) was sequenced within a study of human T cells and chemical hapten exposure. Across the study: 2% DPC was applied to approximately 2 cm by approximately 2 cm of upper inner arm skin for sensitization. Reading of the patch tests, which applied 0.01% DPC to the upper back, occurred at 6 days.

As for time point: patch test 2, 6 weeks after DPC sensitization. Treatment reported: therapeutic diphenylcyclopropenone sensitization with weekly scalp DPC. Samples of blood were obtained prior to the application of each patch test. Study results and caveats: Expanded TCR sets contained significantly more large CDR3 similarity clusters than controls.

Details on this clonotype: Its antigen is still unknown.

Between the trimmed V and J ends, which lost 0 bases and 7 bases, there was a span of 8 bases. Germline V CDR1 and CDR2: SGDLS, YYNGEE. The length of the CDR3 is 14 residues. Using its own MiXCR run on the RACE reads, TCRdb lists one record per CDR3 protein. Of 100,000 or so distinct CDR3 sequences in the sample, about 9.6% were seen once. The sequenced sample was whole blood, obtained in connection with sensitization to the hapten diphenylcyclopropenone (DPC). The chain recombines TRBV9 with TRBJ1-6, with D unresolved. The TCR sequence derives from a woman in her 40s with alopecia areata. Some clones in this sample may be carry-over from other donors' samples. The CDR3 nucleotides are TGTGCCAGCAGCGTAGACCAGAAGAATTCACCCCTCCACTTT. It codes for CASSVDQKNSPLHF.